Presented here are 31 T cell receptor beta chains from one specimen sequenced in a study of a mutant IDH1 vaccine in newly diagnosed glioma. The sample's time point: week 35, safety follow-up. The study gave 300 ug of mutant IDH1 20-mer peptide per vaccine dose, with topical imiquimod. Assay: immunoSEQ multiplex PCR; the TCRdb copy retains only in-frame clones and omits some. The sample carries around 57,000 clones, approximately 81% recorded once. The antigens for these receptors are not known. Source: PBMCs, taken from a glioma patient whose treatment included an IDH1 peptide vaccine. These TCRs come from a man between 25 and 39 years old with glioma.

The genes are TRBV13 and TRBJ2-3; 7 nucleotides align to TRBD1. J gave up 2 bases and V 5 bases, and 1 base lay outside the gene matches. CDR3 length equals 13 residues. CDR1 is PRHDT, CDR2 FYEKMQ, per germline (reference sequence). DNA for the CDR3: TGTGCCAGCAGCGACAGGGACACAGATACGCAGTATTTT. It translates to CASSDRDTDTQYF.

This rearrangement joins TRBV27 to TRBJ2-5; TRBD2 aligns across 9 bases. The V and J ends lost 3 bases and 5 bases, in that order; junction bases with no gene match: 19. The V gene's germline CDR1 is MNHEY and CDR2 SMNVEV (reference sequence). The CDR3 consists of 19 residues. CDR3 nucleotides: TGTGCCAGCAGTTTCAAGGGGCGCGGGGGGGCGGCGGCATGGGAGACCCAGTACTTC. Translation gives CASSFKGRGGAAAWETQYF.

This clone occurred a few times. The rearrangement uses TRBV6-1 and TRBJ1-1; tentatively, D is TRBD1 (5 bases). Germline V gene data show CDR1 as MNHNS and CDR2 as SASEGT. The CDR3 consists of 14 residues. Trimming stripped 7 bases from V and 3 bases from J, with 15 bases between. Written as DNA, the CDR3 is TGTGCCAGCACTCCGACAGACTCACACACTGAAGCTTTCTTT. Protein: CASTPTDSHTEAFF.

This clone showed up just once. This sequence joins TRBV5-1 and TRBJ2-2; D is undetermined. This CDR3 has 15 residues. Germline CDR1 SGHRS, CDR2 YFSETQ. V lost 2 bases and J lost 0, with 8 bases in between. Here the CDR3 reads CASSFRASNTGELFF. The CDR3 bases are TGCGCCAGCAGCTTTCGGGCATCGAACACCGGGGAGCTGTTTTTT.

The chain uses TRBV7-9 and TRBJ1-2; possibly TRBD1 for D (6 bases). With 1 base removed from V and 2 bases from J, the gap between germline ends came to 14 bases. The CDR3 length is 16 residues. The germline CDR1 and CDR2 sequences are SEHNR and FQNEAQ (reference sequence). The CDR3 sequence: CASSLDRAMLNYGYTF. Written as DNA, the CDR3 is TGTGCCAGCAGCTTAGACAGGGCTATGTTAAACTATGGCTACACCTTC.

This clone came up a few times. V gene TRBV6-5 combines with J gene TRBJ1-1, with no clear D. This CDR3 has 15 residues. In germline, CDR1 is MNHEY, CDR2 SVGAGI. The V and J ends lost 3 bases and 1 base respectively, with 12 bases between them. CDR3 DNA: TGTGCCAGCAGTTATGAGACCCTTCCGAACACTGAAGCTTTCTTT. Amino acid sequence: CASSYETLPNTEAFF.

The V gene is TRBV7-9, the J gene TRBJ2-1, with 7 bases aligning to TRBD1. J was trimmed by 5 bases and V by 0 bases; bases with no gene match: 4. Germline V lookup: CDR1 SEHNR, CDR2 FQNEAQ (reference sequence). The CDR3 runs to 15 residues. In DNA, the CDR3 is TGTGCCAGCAGCTTAGCACAGGGGCGGAACAATGAGCAGTTCTTC. Translation gives CASSLAQGRNNEQFF.

The V call is TRBV7-9, the J call TRBJ2-3; TRBD2 might be the D (6 bases). V lost 7 bases and J 4 bases, leaving 18 bases between the germline ends. Germline assignment: CDR1 SEHNR and CDR2 FQNEAQ (reference sequence). This CDR3 has 15 amino acids. DNA for the CDR3: TGTGCCAGCACCTCGCGGACTATTGTTGCAGATACGCAGTATTTT. Translation: CASTSRTIVADTQYF.

To note about this clone: The same CDR3 arises from other DNA sequences in this sample as well. The V gene is TRBV19, the J gene TRBJ2-2, with a tentative D call TRBD2 (6 bases). CDR3 size: 16 residues. V gave up 7 bases and J gave up 0 bases, with 15 bases separating them. The V gene's germline CDR1 is LNHDA and CDR2 SQIVND (reference sequence). This CDR3 reads CASTPEGLTNTGELFF. CDR3 DNA sequence: TGTGCCAGTACCCCGGAGGGGCTTACGAACACCGGGGAGCTGTTTTTT.

The chain joins TRBV27 to TRBJ2-1, with 10 bases identical to TRBD1. The length of the CDR3 is 15 residues. Trimming removed 4 bases from V and 9 bases from J; junction bases left unmatched: 9. The germline V gene encodes CDR1 MNHEY and CDR2 SMNVEV (reference sequence). CDR3 sequence reads: CASSSRDRGSGEQFF. The CDR3 nucleotides are TGTGCCAGCAGTTCACGGGACAGGGGTTCCGGTGAGCAGTTCTTC.

Only a few counts were recorded for this clone. V usage is TRBV6-5 and J usage is TRBJ1-1; D is possibly TRBD1 (6 bases). The CDR3 contains 14 residues. Germline loops: CDR1 MNHEY, CDR2 SVGAGI. V dropped 6 bases and J dropped 0 bases, with 11 bases sitting between them. For the CDR3, the DNA is TGTGCCAGCAGACCGGACAGCTTGAACACTGAAGCTTTCTTT. This sequence encodes CASRPDSLNTEAFF.

The chain employs TRBV6-5 and TRBJ1-1; the match to TRBD1 covers 9 bases. There are 14 residues in the CDR3. V shed 6 bases, J shed 5 bases, and the junction held 7 bases outside the gene matches. Per the germline V gene, CDR1 is MNHEY and CDR2 is SVGAGI. For the CDR3, the DNA is TGTGCCAGCAGAACCGGGACAGGGAGAACTGAAGCTTTCTTT. Translating gives CASRTGTGRTEAFF.

The rearrangement links TRBV19 to TRBJ2-7, with a tentative D call TRBD1 (6 bases). Per the germline V gene, CDR1 is LNHDA and CDR2 is SQIVND (reference sequence). The V gene lost 5 bases and the J gene lost 5 bases, with 19 bases spanning the gap. This CDR3 contains 15 residues. The CDR3 reads CASSLGAPPFNEQYF. CDR3 in DNA: TGTGCCAGTAGTTTGGGGGCTCCCCCGTTTAACGAGCAGTACTTC.

Only a few counts were recorded for this clone. The V call is TRBV11-2, the J call TRBJ1-1; no reliable D call. Germline V lookup: CDR1 SGHAT, CDR2 FQNNGV. The CDR3 runs to 14 residues. V was pared by 6 bases and J by 0 bases, with 11 bases between. CDR3 protein: CASSPDRMNTEAFF. CDR3 DNA sequence: TGTGCCAGCAGTCCGGACCGCATGAACACTGAAGCTTTCTTT.

The V and J genes are TRBV5-5 and TRBJ1-1; no clear D. Between the trimmed V and J ends, which lost 0 bases and 5 bases, there was a span of 11 bases. CDR1 and CDR2 from the germline V gene are SGHKS and YYEKEE (reference sequence). The CDR3 is made up of 14 amino acids. The CDR3 loop reads CASSLGHPGTEAFF. For the CDR3, the DNA is TGTGCCAGCAGCTTGGGACACCCGGGGACTGAAGCTTTCTTT.

This chain links TRBV5-8 with TRBJ1-6; unclear D gene. The V end lost 4 bases, the J end lost 0 bases, and 11 bases lay between the germline ends. This CDR3 has 16 residues. CDR1 is SGHTS, CDR2 YDEGEE, per germline. CDR3 residues: CASSHIRSSYNSPLHF. CDR3 in DNA: TGTGCCAGCAGCCACATCCGGAGCTCCTATAATTCACCCCTCCACTTT.

Regarding this clone: This sample includes further DNA sequences coding for the same CDR3. This sequence joins TRBV19 and TRBJ1-4; a weak D match, TRBD1 (5 bases). V was trimmed by 1 base and J by 11 bases, leaving 8 bases between them. The CDR3 spans 12 residues. CDR1 LNHDA and CDR2 SQIVND come from the germline V gene (reference sequence). The CDR3: CASSIGGKKLFF. The CDR3 DNA reads as TGTGCCAGTAGTATAGGGGGCAAGAAACTGTTTTTT.

The chain has TRBV10-1 and TRBJ2-3, with 10 bases that match TRBD2. Germline trimming cut 7 bases from V and 6 bases from J; bases unmatched to any gene: 7. The germline gives CDR1 WNHNN, CDR2 SYGVQD (reference sequence). The CDR3 consists of 14 residues. In DNA, the CDR3 is TGCGCCAGCAAAGCGGGGGGGGCTTTGGATACGCAGTATTTT. It codes for CASKAGGALDTQYF.

The V and J genes are TRBV11-2 and TRBJ1-1; D is undetermined. V was clipped by 8 bases and J by 2 bases, with 12 bases between them. The CDR3 is made up of 13 amino acids. Germline CDR1 reads SGHAT; CDR2 reads FQNNGV. In nucleotides, the CDR3 is TGTGCCAGCGTATTAGGATATAACACTGAAGCTTTCTTT. Its translation: CASVLGYNTEAFF.

This chain uses TRBV5-8 with TRBJ1-5; D is unresolved. The ends were cut back, 0 bases at V and 7 bases at J, with 8 bases in the middle. The CDR3 length is 13 residues. Germline values: CDR1 SGHTS, CDR2 YDEGEE. CDR3 bases: TGTGCCAGCAGCTTGGCTGGGTGGCAGCCCCAGCATTTT. Its translation: CASSLAGWQPQHF.

The rearrangement uses TRBV28 and TRBJ2-7; 7 bases match TRBD1. This CDR3 spans 15 amino acids. Trimming removed 6 bases from V and 4 bases from J; junction bases left unmatched: 12. The germline V gene encodes CDR1 MDHEN and CDR2 SYDVKM. The DNA of the CDR3 is TGTGCCAGCAGCCTTGTACAGGGGATGGGGTACGAGCAGTACTTC. As protein: CASSLVQGMGYEQYF.

V usage is TRBV6-1 and J usage is TRBJ2-3; 9 nucleotides agree with TRBD2. The CDR3 extends over 14 amino acids. Germline CDR1 and CDR2: MNHNS and SASEGT. V shed 8 bases, J shed 4 bases, and the junction held 7 bases outside the gene matches. This CDR3 is CASQGGGASDTQYF. CDR3 bases: TGTGCCAGCCAGGGCGGGGGGGCCTCAGATACGCAGTATTTT.

This chain connects TRBV2 to TRBJ1-2; D gene unclear. Trimming took 7 bases from V and 4 from J, leaving 13 bases between them. From germline, CDR1 is SNHLY and CDR2 FYNNEI. The CDR3 extends over 13 amino acids. The CDR3 coding sequence is TGTGCCAGCATGGTGGAGGGAGTCTATGGCTACACCTTC. Translating gives CASMVEGVYGYTF.

The J gene is TRBJ1-2, the V gene TRBV25-1; TRBD1 aligns across 7 bases. The germline V gene encodes CDR1 MGHDK and CDR2 SYGVNS. This CDR3 is 15 amino acids long. V gave up 3 bases and J gave up 2 bases; unmatched junction bases: 6. The CDR3: CASSDQGGANYGYTF. CDR3 nucleotide sequence: TGTGCCAGCAGTGACCAGGGGGGGGCAAACTATGGCTACACCTTC.

The chain employs TRBV14 and TRBJ2-3; D might be TRBD2 (6 bases). This CDR3 spans 15 amino acids. Trimming took 5 bases from V and 2 from J, leaving 14 bases between them. The germline V gene encodes CDR1 SGHDN and CDR2 FVKESK. Here the CDR3 DNA reads TGTGCCAGCAGCGGTCTAGCGTGGTACACAGATACGCAGTATTTT. This sequence encodes CASSGLAWYTDTQYF.

This clone was seen more than once but under ten times. The chain couples TRBV11-2 to TRBJ1-1, with D unresolved. Germline V gene lookup returns CDR1 SGHAT and CDR2 FQNNGV. The V and J ends lost 2 bases and 11 bases respectively, with 15 bases between them. This CDR3 has 13 residues. The CDR3 coding sequence is TGTGCCAGCAGCTTAAGTCAGTCCGGGATGGCTTTCTTT. Its translation is CASSLSQSGMAFF.

The genes are TRBV5-1 and TRBJ2-2; no firm D call. The CDR3 consists of 12 residues. V was shortened by 1 base and J by 9 bases, with 7 bases between the two germline ends. Germline lookup yields CDR1 SGHRS and CDR2 YFSETQ. The chain's CDR3 is CASSLTLRELFF. The CDR3 coding sequence is TGCGCCAGCAGCTTGACTTTACGGGAGCTGTTTTTT.

CDR3 DNA: TGTGCCAGCAGTGAACAGGGGAACTCCTATAATTCACCCCTCCACTTT. Translated: CASSEQGNSYNSPLHF. This chain connects TRBV2 to TRBJ1-6; D perhaps matches TRBD1 (6 bases). The V end was cut by 2 bases, the J end by 0 bases, with 8 bases between. The CDR3 runs to 16 residues. Germline V lookup: CDR1 SNHLY, CDR2 FYNNEI.

Only one count was recorded for this clone. V is TRBV19 and J is TRBJ1-2, with D perhaps TRBD1 (5 bases). V lost 4 bases to trimming and J lost 3 bases, with 33 bases between them. Germline V gene lookup returns CDR1 LNHDA and CDR2 SQIVND (reference sequence). This CDR3 contains 21 residues. Here the CDR3 DNA reads TGTGCCAGTAGTACTAAACTAAGGGGCCCAGCGGCTCCTACTGATCACTATGGCTACACCTTC. It is translated as CASSTKLRGPAAPTDHYGYTF.

This chain connects TRBV5-4 to TRBJ2-1; possibly TRBD2 for D (5 bases). Germline-derived CDR1 and CDR2 are SGHNT and YYREEE (reference sequence). The CDR3 covers 14 residues. Deletions cut 4 bases from V and 9 bases from J, with 17 bases between. The CDR3 nucleotides read TGTGCCAGCAGCCTCTATCTTGAGGGCGGTGAGCAGTTCTTC. Its protein product is CASSLYLEGGEQFF.

The V and J genes are TRBV18 and TRBJ2-7; TRBD2 aligns across 15 bases. Germline V gives CDR1 KGHSH, CDR2 LQKENI. The CDR3 has 16 residues. J gave up 0 bases and V 5 bases, and 2 bases lay outside the gene matches. CDR3 residues: CASSGTSGGISYEQYF. The DNA of the CDR3 is TGTGCCAGCTCAGGGACTAGCGGGGGGATCTCCTACGAGCAGTACTTC.